This is a list of T cell receptor beta chains from one sample in a study of T cell responses to AZD1222 COVID-19 vaccine. Clones were read by immunoSEQ multiplex PCR, and TCRdb kept only the in-frame ones, dropping some. The sample has over 150,000 clones; under 95% are singletons. Sequenced here: peripheral blood, sampled on day 0 of MenACWY control vaccination. The receptors derive from an adult in good health. The conserved cysteine and the conserved F or W are not part of the CDR3 here. A D gene is named only where the DNA matches it firmly. The listing skips clone size in some rows; elsewhere it reads once, few, many or a size class.

size	J	V	D	CDR3
NA	TRBJ1-2	TRBV14	NA	ASSQDRDRYGYT
NA	TRBJ1-6	TRBV18	NA	ASSPSILGVSPLH
NA	TRBJ2-1	TRBV27	TRBD2	ASSQGTSGNEQF
NA	TRBJ2-1	TRBV6-6	NA	ASSYSRPRNEQF
NA	TRBJ2-7	TRBV30	NA	AWSERRHGEQY
NA	TRBJ2-5	TRBV2	NA	ASNPIAETQY
NA	TRBJ2-5	TRBV24-1	NA	ATTMGLKTQY
NA	TRBJ2-5	TRBV7-6	NA	ASSLLSRGETQY
NA	TRBJ2-2	TRBV3-1/TRBV3-2	NA	ASSLVGGIPGELF
NA	TRBJ1-1	TRBV30	NA	AWSLQGPTEAF
NA	TRBJ1-2	TRBV5-6	NA	ASSSQGPVSYGYT
once	TRBJ1-5	TRBV30	NA	AWSVQTGGNQPQH
NA	TRBJ1-5	TRBV11-2	TRBD1	ASRNSGGDQPQH
NA	TRBJ2-6	TRBV5-8	NA	ASSLVAGASGANVLT
NA	TRBJ2-2	TRBV5-1	TRBD2	ASSSLAEKGELF
NA	TRBJ2-7	TRBV7-2	TRBD2	ASSRPGGDLSGEQY
NA	TRBJ2-2	TRBV28	NA	ASSSGRAGELF
NA	TRBJ1-2	TRBV21-1	NA	ASSKGSGLSKGYT
NA	TRBJ2-5	TRBV12-5	TRBD2	ASGLSGTSETQY